The rows below give T cell receptor beta chains drawn from one sample of a study of cytomegalovirus exposure and HLA in healthy donors. The repertoire was sequenced with immunoSEQ multiplex PCR; TCRdb's copy has only in-frame clones and lacks some. Of around 150,000 clones in the sample, more than 75% were seen once. Sample: PBMCs. These receptors came from a man aged 45 to 65 in good health and CMV-seronegative. CDR3s include the opening cysteine and the closing phenylalanine or tryptophan. The order of the fields is clone size, D gene, J gene, V gene, CDR3 DNA, CDR3 protein. The D gene is left open where the match is weak. Size tells how often a clone was seen (once, few, many) or the class of an expanded clone, and some rows leave it out.

.,TRBD2,TRBJ2-5,TRBV5-1,TGCGCCAGCAGCTTGACTAGCGGGAGTGGGGAGACCCAGTACTTC,CASSLTSGSGETQYF
.,TRBD1,TRBJ1-1,TRBV7-6,TGTGCCAGCAGCTTGGGTTCCGGGACAGGGAGGGTTGAAGCTTTCTTT,CASSLGSGTGRVEAFF
.,TRBD2,TRBJ2-7,TRBV28,TGTGCCAGCAGTTTTAGCGGGGGAAACGCTGCGCAGTACTTC,CASSFSGGNAAQYF
.,TRBD2,TRBJ2-2,TRBV4-2,TGTGCCAGCAGCCCCCTAGCGGGGATTAATACCGGGGAGCTGTTTTTT,CASSPLAGINTGELFF
once,.,TRBJ2-3,TRBV20-1,TGCAGTGCTAGTTCCGGGTATTTT,CSASSGYF
few,.,TRBJ2-1,TRBV6-1,TGTGCCAGCAGTGACTACTTTGAGCAGTTCTTC,CASSDYFEQFF
.,.,TRBJ1-1,TRBV7-2,TGTGCCAGCAGCTTATACCGAGTGGGTGCGGCTGAAGCTTTCTTT,CASSLYRVGAAEAFF
.,TRBD1,TRBJ1-5,TRBV19,TGTGCCAGTAGTATCGGGACAGGAGATATGGATCAGCCCCAGCATTTT,CASSIGTGDMDQPQHF
.,.,TRBJ1-2,TRBV4-2,TGTGCCAGCAGCCAAGATCTATTAGGCCTAGCTAACTATGGCTACACCTTC,CASSQDLLGLANYGYTF
.,.,TRBJ2-2,TRBV7-7,TGTGCTAGCAGCCCCCTCGCCGGTCGGGGTAACACCGGGGAGCTGTTTTTT,CASSPLAGRGNTGELFF
.,TRBD2,TRBJ2-3,TRBV19,TGTGCCACCGTGGGGGGGCTAGCGGGGGGAACAGATACGCAGTATTTT,CATVGGLAGGTDTQYF
.,TRBD2,TRBJ2-2,TRBV5-6,TGTGCCAGCAGCTGGGCGGGACTAGCGATCCCCGGGGAGCTGTTTTTT,CASSWAGLAIPGELFF
few,TRBD1,TRBJ2-2,TRBV30,TGTGCCTGGAGCGCCATTGGACAGGGTAAAATCACCGGGGAGCTGTTTTTT,CAWSAIGQGKITGELFF
.,TRBD2,TRBJ2-5,TRBV6-1,TGTGCCAGCAGTGAAGGACTAGCAGCAGAGACCCAGTACTTC,CASSEGLAAETQYF
.,TRBD2,TRBJ2-3,TRBV7-9,TGTGCCAGCAGCTCTAGGACTAGCGGGAGGAGGGATACGCAGTATTTT,CASSSRTSGRRDTQYF
.,TRBD1,TRBJ1-1,TRBV9,TGTGCCAGTGGGGGACAGAAGAACACTGAAGCTTTCTTT,CASGGQKNTEAFF
.,.,TRBJ2-2,TRBV7-9,TGTGCCAGCAGCCCAGGGGTAACCGGGGAGCTGTTTTTT,CASSPGVTGELFF
.,TRBD2,TRBJ2-2,TRBV7-9,TGTGCCAGCAGCTTAGGGGGGTCTAGCGGCACCGGGGAGCTGTTTTTT,CASSLGGSSGTGELFF
.,TRBD1,TRBJ2-7,TRBV7-6,TGTGCCAGCAGTCCCGGGACAGTCTCGGACGAGCAGTACTTC,CASSPGTVSDEQYF
.,.,TRBJ1-6,TRBV6-5,TGTGCCAGCAGTTACTCGAAGGGGAAAAGTTCACCCCTCCACTTT,CASSYSKGKSSPLHF
.,.,TRBJ1-5,TRBV5-1,TGCGCCAGCAGCTTGGAATCCGGAGGGGATCAGCCCCAGCATTTT,CASSLESGGDQPQHF
.,TRBD2,TRBJ2-7,TRBV19,TGTGCCAGTAGTGTGACTAGCGGGAGAGTCGACGAGCAGTACTTC,CASSVTSGRVDEQYF
.,TRBD1,TRBJ2-7,TRBV25-1,TGTGCCAGCAGGGGGACCGGGACAGGAGGGTACGAGCAGTACTTC,CASRGTGTGGYEQYF
.,TRBD1,TRBJ2-7,TRBV10-2,TGCGCCAGCAGGACAGGGTACGAGCAGTACTTC,CASRTGYEQYF
.,TRBD1,TRBJ1-5,TRBV6-6,TGTGCCAGCAGTGGACAGGGACTGATAGGCAATCAGCCCCAGCATTTT,CASSGQGLIGNQPQHF
.,TRBD1,TRBJ1-2,TRBV18,TGTGCCAGCTCACCACCCGGGACAGGGGGCAACTATGGCTACACCTTC,CASSPPGTGGNYGYTF
.,.,TRBJ2-3,TRBV11-3,TGTGCCAGCAGCTTAGATTGGGGACACCCGGAAGACACAGATACGCAGTATTTT,CASSLDWGHPEDTDTQYF
.,TRBD1,TRBJ1-1,TRBV11-3,TGTGCCAGCAGCTTGGGACAGGGTGCACCACAAAGAACTGAAGCTTTCTTT,CASSLGQGAPQRTEAFF
.,TRBD2,TRBJ2-7,TRBV6-4,TGTGCCAGCAGTGAACGGGGGGGATCCTACGAGCAGTACTTC,CASSERGGSYEQYF
.,TRBD2,TRBJ2-5,TRBV11-3,TGTGCCAGCAGCCTGTCTAGCGGGGCGGCGGGGGAGACCCAGTACTTC,CASSLSSGAAGETQYF
.,.,TRBJ1-5,TRBV19,TGTGCCAGTAGTATTTACGAGGAGAGCAATCAGCCCCAGCATTTT,CASSIYEESNQPQHF
few,TRBD2,TRBJ2-1,TRBV29-1,TGCAGCGGAGCGGGGGGCGACCACCGTTCCTACAATGAGCAGTTCTTC,CSGAGGDHRSYNEQFF
.,TRBD2,TRBJ2-7,TRBV5-1,TGCGCCAGCAGCTTGGAAGTGACTAGCCGTTCCCAGCAGTACTTC,CASSLEVTSRSQQYF
.,.,TRBJ2-5,TRBV12-5,TGTGCTAGTGGTTTGGGGGCTATTGGGCAGGGGAGCCAAGAGACCCAGTACTTC,CASGLGAIGQGSQETQYF
few,TRBD1,TRBJ2-7,TRBV19,TGTGCCAGTAGTATAACTTCAGGGGGCTTAAACGAGCAGTACTTC,CASSITSGGLNEQYF